This TCR beta chain stems from a study of blood T cell repertoires in COVID-19. At the level of the study: Researchers got acute and convalescent COVID-19 samples from the United States, Italy and Spain. PBMCs, B-cell-depleted T cells, or T cells provided the cDNA or gDNA that made up the material.

One Seattle source followed patients from active infection through their disease course. The repertoire was sequenced with immunoSEQ multiplex PCR; TCRdb's copy has only in-frame clones and lacks some. The table shows more than 300,000 clones, with 88% occurring only once. Trimming cost V 6 bases and J 13 bases, with 9 bases left between them. The CDR3 length is 9 residues. Germline values: CDR1 LNHDA, CDR2 SQIVND (reference sequence). The sequence was obtained from a woman in her 70s with COVID-19, enrolled during active disease. Sequencing used peripheral blood. This chain uses TRBV19 with TRBJ1-2; D possibly corresponds to TRBD1 (5 bases). This CDR3 is CASRRGSTF. The CDR3 coding sequence is TGTGCCAGTAGAAGGGGCAGCACCTTC.